This TCR beta chain was recorded in a study of vaccination effects on CD4 cells after COVID-19. Study-wide context: Antigen-specific CD4+ T cells were expanded (with viral peptide pools) by the ViraFEST assay ahead of sequencing. Post-vaccine specimens arrived a median 72 days past the second dose. Findings and limits, study-wide: Marked contraction was observed in infection-induced and vaccine-induced clones late after vaccination.

CDR1 LNHDA and CDR2 SQIVND come from the germline V gene (reference sequence). Losses at the gene ends were 7 bases for V and 3 bases for J; bases not matched to a gene: 5. This CDR3 is built from 14 residues. Culture lasted under 13 days before CD4+ T cell isolation. Each participant received a vaccine that was either BNT162b2 or mRNA-1273, given as two doses. Among the vaccine recipients, none had a prior SARS-CoV-2 infection, and nucleocapsid antibodies were negative. Measured with immunoSEQ multiplex PCR; TCRdb has only the in-frame clones, and not every one. The table records about 73,000 clones, around 67% of them present only once. A word on this clone: Its antigen remains unknown.

Specimen: CD4+ T cells from PBMCs cultured without peptide, collected after COVID-19 vaccination. The clonotype comes from a human donor who received a COVID-19 vaccine. This chain joins TRBV19 and TRBJ1-4; 7 positions match TRBD1. The chain's CDR3 is CASKTTGSNEKLFF. The CDR3 DNA is TGTGCCAGTAAGACGACAGGGTCTAATGAAAAACTGTTTTTT. Combining the CDR3 with reference TRBV19 and TRBJ1-4 gives the whole variable domain DGGITQSPKYLFRKEGQNVTLSCEQNLNHDAMYWYRQDPGQGLRLIYYSQIVNDFQKGDIAEGYSVSREKKESFPLTVTSAQKNPTAFYLCASKTTGSNEKLFFGSGTQLSVL.